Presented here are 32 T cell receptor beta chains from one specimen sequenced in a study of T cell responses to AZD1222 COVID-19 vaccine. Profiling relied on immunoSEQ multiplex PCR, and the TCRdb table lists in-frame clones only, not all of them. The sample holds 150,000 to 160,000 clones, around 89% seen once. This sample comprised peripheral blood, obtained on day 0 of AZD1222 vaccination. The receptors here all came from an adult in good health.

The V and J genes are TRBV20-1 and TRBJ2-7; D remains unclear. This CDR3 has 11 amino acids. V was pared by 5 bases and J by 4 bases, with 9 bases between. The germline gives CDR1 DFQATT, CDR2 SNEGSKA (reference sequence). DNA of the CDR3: TGCAGTGCTCAGATACGATACGAGCAGTACTTC. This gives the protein CSAQIRYEQYF.

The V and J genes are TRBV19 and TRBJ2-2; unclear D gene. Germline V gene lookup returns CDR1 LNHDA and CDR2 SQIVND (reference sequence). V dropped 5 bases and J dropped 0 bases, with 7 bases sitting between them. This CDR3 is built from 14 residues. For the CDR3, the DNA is TGTGCCAGTAGTGAACAGCCGAACACCGGGGAGCTGTTTTTT. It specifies CASSEQPNTGELFF.

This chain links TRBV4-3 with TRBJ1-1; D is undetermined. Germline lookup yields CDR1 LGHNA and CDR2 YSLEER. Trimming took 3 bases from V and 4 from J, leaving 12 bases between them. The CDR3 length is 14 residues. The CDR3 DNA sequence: TGCGCCAGCAGCCAGTCCTACGGCGGCACTGAAGCTTTCTTT. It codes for CASSQSYGGTEAFF.

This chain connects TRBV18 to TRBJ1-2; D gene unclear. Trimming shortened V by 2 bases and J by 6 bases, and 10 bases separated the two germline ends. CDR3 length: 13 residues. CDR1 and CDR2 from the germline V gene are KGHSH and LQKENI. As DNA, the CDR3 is TGTGCCAGCTCACCAAGGCGGCAGGATGGCTACACCTTC. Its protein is CASSPRRQDGYTF.

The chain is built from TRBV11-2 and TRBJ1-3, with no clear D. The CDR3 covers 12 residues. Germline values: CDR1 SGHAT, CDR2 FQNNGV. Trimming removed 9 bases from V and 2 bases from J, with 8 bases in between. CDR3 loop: CASAGAGNTIYF. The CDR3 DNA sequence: TGTGCCAGTGCGGGTGCTGGAAACACCATATATTTT.

The CDR3 nucleotides read TGCGCCAGCAGTTGGAGTGGGACTAGCGGGGCAACCGGGGAGCTGTTTTTT. Translated: CASSWSGTSGATGELFF. The chain joins TRBV5-1 to TRBJ2-2; TRBD2 agrees at 13 bases. This CDR3 is 17 amino acids long. Trimming took 5 bases from V and 5 from J; bases not matched to a gene: 9. Germline loops: CDR1 SGHRS, CDR2 YFSETQ. Using reference TRBV5-1 and TRBJ2-2 for the parts outside the CDR3, the full variable domain is KAGVTQTPRYLIKTRGQQVTLSCSPISGHRSVSWYQQTPGQGLQFLFEYFSETQRNKGNFPGRFSGRQFSNSRSEMNVSTLELGDSALYLCASSWSGTSGATGELFFGEGSRLTVL.

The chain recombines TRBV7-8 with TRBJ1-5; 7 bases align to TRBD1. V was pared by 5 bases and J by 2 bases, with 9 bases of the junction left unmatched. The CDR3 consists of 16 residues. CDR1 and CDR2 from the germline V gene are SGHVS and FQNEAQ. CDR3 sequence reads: CASSPGGGSGNQPQHF. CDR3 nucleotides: TGTGCCAGCAGCCCAGGGGGGGGCTCGGGCAATCAGCCCCAGCATTTT.

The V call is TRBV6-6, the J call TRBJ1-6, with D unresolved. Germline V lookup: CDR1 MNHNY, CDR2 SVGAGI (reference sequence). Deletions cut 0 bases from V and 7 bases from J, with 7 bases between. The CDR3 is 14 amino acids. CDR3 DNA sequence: TGTGCCAGCAGTTACTCAGCCGTGAATTCACCCCTCCACTTT. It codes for CASSYSAVNSPLHF.

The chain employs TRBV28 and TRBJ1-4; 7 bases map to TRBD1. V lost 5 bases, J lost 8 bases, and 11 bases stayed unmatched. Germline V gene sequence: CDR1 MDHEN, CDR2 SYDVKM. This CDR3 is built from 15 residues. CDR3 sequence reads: CASSAPGARGEKLFF. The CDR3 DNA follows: TGTGCCAGCAGTGCCCCCGGGGCCAGGGGGGAAAAACTGTTTTTT. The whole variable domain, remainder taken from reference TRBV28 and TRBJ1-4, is DVKVTQSSRYLVKRTGEKVFLECVQDMDHENMFWYRQDPGLGLRLIYFSYDVKMKEKGDIPEGYSVSREKKERFSLILESASTNQTSMYLCASSAPGARGEKLFFGSGTQLSVL.

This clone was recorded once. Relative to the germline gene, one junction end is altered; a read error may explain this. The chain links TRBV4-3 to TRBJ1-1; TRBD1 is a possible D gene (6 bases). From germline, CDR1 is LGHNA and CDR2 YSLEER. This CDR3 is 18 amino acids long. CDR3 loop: CARSPRWVGGGMNTEAFF. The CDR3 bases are TGCGCCCGCAGCCCCCGGTGGGTAGGGGGAGGGATGAACACTGAAGCTTTCTTT.

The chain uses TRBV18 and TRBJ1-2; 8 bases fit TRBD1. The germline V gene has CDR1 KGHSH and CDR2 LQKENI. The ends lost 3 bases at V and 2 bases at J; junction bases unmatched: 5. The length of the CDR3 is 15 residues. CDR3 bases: TGTGCCAGCTCACCCGGACAGGGTGTAAACTATGGCTACACCTTC. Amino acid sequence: CASSPGQGVNYGYTF.

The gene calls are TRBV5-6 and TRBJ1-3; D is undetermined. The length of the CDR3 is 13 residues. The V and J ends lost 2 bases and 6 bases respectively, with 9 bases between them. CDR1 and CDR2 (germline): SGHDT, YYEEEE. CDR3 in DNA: TGTGCCAGCAGCTTATATTCGGAAAACACCATATATTTT. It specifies CASSLYSENTIYF.

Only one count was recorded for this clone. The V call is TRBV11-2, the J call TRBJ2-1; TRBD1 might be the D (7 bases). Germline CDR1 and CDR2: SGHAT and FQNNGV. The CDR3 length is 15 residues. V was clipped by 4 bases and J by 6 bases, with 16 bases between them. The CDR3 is CASSSQGGGANEQFF. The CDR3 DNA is TGTGCCAGCAGCTCCCAGGGGGGAGGCGCCAATGAGCAGTTCTTC.

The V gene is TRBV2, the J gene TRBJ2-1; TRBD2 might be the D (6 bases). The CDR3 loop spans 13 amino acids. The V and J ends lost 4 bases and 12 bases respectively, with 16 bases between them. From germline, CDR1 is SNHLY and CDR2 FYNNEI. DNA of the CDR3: TGTGCCAGCAGTGTGCGGGACCCCGAGATGCAGTTCTTC. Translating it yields CASSVRDPEMQFF.

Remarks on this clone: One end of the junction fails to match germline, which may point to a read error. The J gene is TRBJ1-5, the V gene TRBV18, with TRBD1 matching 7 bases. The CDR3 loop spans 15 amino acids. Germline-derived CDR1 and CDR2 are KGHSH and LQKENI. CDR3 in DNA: TGTGCCAGCTCACAAGACAGGGTTAGCCATCAGCCCCAGCATTTT. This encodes CASSQDRVSHQPQHF.

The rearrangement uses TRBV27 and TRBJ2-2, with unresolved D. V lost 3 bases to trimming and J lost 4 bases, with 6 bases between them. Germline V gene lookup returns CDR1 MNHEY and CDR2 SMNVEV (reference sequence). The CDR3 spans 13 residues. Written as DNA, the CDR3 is TGTGCCAGCAGTTTTTGGTCCACCGGGGAGCTGTTTTTT. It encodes CASSFWSTGELFF.

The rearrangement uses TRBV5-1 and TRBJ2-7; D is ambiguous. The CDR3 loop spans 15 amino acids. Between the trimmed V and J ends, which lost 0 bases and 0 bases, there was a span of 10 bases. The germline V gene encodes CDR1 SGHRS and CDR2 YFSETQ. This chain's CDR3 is CASSLAPGLSYEQYF. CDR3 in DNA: TGCGCCAGCAGCTTGGCCCCGGGCCTCTCCTACGAGCAGTACTTC.

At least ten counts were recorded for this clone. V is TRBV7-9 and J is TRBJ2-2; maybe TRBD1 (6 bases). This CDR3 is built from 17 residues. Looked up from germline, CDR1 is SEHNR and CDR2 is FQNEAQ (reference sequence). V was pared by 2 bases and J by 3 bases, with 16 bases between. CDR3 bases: TGTGCCAGCAGCTTATACCGGGCCTCAGGGGACACCGGGGAGCTGTTTTTT. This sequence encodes CASSLYRASGDTGELFF. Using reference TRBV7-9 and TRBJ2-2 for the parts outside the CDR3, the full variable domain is DTGVSQNPRHKITKRGQNVTFRCDPISEHNRLYWYRQTLGQGPEFLTYFQNEAQLEKSRLLSDRFSAERPKGSFSTLEIQRTEQGDSAMYLCASSLYRASGDTGELFFGEGSRLTVL.

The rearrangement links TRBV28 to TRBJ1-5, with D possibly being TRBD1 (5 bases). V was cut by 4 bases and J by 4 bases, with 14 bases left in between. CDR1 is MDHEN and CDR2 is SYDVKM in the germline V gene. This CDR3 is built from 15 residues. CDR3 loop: CASSSPEGQNQPQHF. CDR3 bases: TGTGCCAGCAGTTCCCCTGAGGGGCAGAATCAGCCCCAGCATTTT.

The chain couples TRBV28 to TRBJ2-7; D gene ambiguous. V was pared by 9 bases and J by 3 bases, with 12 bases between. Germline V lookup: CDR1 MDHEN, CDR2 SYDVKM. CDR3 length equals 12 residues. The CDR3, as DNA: TGTGCCAGTCGCCTCATTGGCTACGAGCAGTACTTC. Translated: CASRLIGYEQYF.

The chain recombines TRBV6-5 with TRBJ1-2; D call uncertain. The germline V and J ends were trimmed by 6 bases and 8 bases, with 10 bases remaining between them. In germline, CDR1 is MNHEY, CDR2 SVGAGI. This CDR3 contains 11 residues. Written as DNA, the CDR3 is TGTGCCAGCAGCACAACGGGGGGCTACACCTTC. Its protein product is CASSTTGGYTF.

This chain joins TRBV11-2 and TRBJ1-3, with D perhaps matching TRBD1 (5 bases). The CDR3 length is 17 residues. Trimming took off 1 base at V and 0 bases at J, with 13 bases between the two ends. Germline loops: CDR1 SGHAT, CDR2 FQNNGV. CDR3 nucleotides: TGTGCCAGCAGCTTAGGGTGGGGGATGAGCTCTGGAAACACCATATATTTT. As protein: CASSLGWGMSSGNTIYF.

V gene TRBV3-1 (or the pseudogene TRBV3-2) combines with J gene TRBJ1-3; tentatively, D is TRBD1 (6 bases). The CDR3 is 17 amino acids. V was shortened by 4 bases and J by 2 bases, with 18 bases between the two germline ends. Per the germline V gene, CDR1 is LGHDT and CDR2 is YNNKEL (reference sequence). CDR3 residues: CASSPTTGSLPGNTIYF. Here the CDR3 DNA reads TGTGCCAGCAGCCCTACGACAGGTTCCCTCCCTGGAAACACCATATATTTT.

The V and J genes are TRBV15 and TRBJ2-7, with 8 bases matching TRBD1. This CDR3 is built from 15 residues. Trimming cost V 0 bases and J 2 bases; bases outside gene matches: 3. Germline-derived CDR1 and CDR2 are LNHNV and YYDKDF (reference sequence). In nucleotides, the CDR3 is TGTGCCACCAGCAGAGATCAGGGGGCCGCCTACGAGCAGTACTTC. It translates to CATSRDQGAAYEQYF.

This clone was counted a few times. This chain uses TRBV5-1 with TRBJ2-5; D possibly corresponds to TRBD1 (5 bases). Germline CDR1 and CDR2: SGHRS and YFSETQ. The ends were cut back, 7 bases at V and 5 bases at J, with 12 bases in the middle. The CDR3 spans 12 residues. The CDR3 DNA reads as TGCGCCAGCGGCCAGGGCGAGGAGACCCAGTACTTC. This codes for CASGQGEETQYF.

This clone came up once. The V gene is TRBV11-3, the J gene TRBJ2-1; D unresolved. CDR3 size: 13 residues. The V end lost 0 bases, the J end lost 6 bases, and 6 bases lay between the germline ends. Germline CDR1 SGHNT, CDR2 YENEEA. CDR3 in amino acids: CASSLDTLNEQFF. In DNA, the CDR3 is TGTGCCAGCAGCTTAGACACCCTCAATGAGCAGTTCTTC.

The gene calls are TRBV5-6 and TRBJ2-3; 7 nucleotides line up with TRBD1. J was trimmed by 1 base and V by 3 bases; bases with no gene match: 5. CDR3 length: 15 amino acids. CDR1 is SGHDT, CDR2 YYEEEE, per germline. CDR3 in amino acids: CASSSTGAGTDTQYF. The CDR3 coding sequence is TGTGCCAGCAGCTCAACAGGGGCCGGCACAGATACGCAGTATTTT. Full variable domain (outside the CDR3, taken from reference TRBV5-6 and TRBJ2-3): DAGVTQSPTHLIKTRGQQVTLRCSPKSGHDTVSWYQQALGQGPQFIFQYYEEEERQRGNFPDRFSGHQFPNYSSELNVNALLLGDSALYLCASSSTGAGTDTQYFGPGTRLTVL.

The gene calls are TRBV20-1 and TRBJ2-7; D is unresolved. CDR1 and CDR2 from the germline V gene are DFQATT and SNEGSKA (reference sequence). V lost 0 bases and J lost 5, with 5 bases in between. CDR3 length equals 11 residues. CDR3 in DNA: TGCAGTGCTAGAGACTTTAACGAGCAGTACTTC. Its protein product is CSARDFNEQYF.

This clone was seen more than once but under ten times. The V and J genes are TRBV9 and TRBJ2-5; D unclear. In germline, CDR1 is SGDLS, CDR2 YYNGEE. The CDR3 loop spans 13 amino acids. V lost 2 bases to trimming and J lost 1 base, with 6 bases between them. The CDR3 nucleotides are TGTGCCAGCAGCGTCCAGGCCCAAGAGACCCAGTACTTC. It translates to CASSVQAQETQYF.

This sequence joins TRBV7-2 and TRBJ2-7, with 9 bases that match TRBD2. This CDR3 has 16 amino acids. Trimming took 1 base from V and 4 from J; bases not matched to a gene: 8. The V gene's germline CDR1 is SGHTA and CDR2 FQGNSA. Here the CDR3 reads CASSLGRAGGPYEQYF. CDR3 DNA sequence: TGTGCCAGCAGCTTAGGTCGAGCGGGGGGTCCATACGAGCAGTACTTC.

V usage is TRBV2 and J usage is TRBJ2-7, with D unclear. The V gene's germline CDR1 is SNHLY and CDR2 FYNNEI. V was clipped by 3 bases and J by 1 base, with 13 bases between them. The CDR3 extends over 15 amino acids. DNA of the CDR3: TGTGCCAGCAGTGATGCGCAGGTGCTTTCCTACGAGCAGTACTTC. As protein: CASSDAQVLSYEQYF. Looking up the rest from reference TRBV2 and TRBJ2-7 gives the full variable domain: EPEVTQTPSHQVTQMGQEVILRCVPISNHLYFYWYRQILGQKVEFLVSFYNNEISEKSEIFDDQFSVERPDGSNFTLKIRSTKLEDSAMYFCASSDAQVLSYEQYFGPGTRLTVT.

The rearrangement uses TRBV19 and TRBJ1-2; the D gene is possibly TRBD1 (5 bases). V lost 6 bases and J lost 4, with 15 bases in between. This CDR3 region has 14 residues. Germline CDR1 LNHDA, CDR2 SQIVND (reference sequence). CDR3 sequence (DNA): TGTGCCAGTAGCCCGGGGCCATTGATCTATGGCTACACCTTC. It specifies CASSPGPLIYGYTF.